The 31 T cell receptor beta chains in this list originate from one sample, sequenced in a study of T-cell memory formation after mild COVID-19. TCRdb reanalysed the 5' RACE reads using MiXCR and keeps one entry per CDR3 protein. This table has 540,000 or so distinct CDR3 sequences, about a fifth appearing once. Sequences were obtained from PBMCs or a T cell subset sorted from them (not recorded which). The receptors here all came from an adult woman who had mild COVID-19 (a few samples of this study predate the infection). Cell type and time point are not known.

The J gene is TRBJ2-2, the V gene TRBV5-1; 7 bases match TRBD2. Germline-derived CDR1 and CDR2 are SGHRS and YFSETQ. The CDR3 has 16 amino acids. Trimming removed 3 bases from V and 1 base from J; junction bases left unmatched: 6. The CDR3, as DNA: TGCGCCAGCAGCTGGGCTAGCGGAGGGAACACCGGGGAGCTGTTTTTT. Translated, it gives CASSWASGGNTGELFF. Full variable domain (rest looked up from reference TRBV5-1 and TRBJ2-2): KAGVTQTPRYLIKTRGQQVTLSCSPISGHRSVSWYQQTPGQGLQFLFEYFSETQRNKGNFPGRFSGRQFSNSRSEMNVSTLELGDSALYLCASSWASGGNTGELFFGEGSRLTVL.

This chain joins TRBV20-1 and TRBJ2-1; 8 nucleotides match TRBD1. V shed 2 bases and J 0 bases; nucleotides not matched to a gene: 3. This CDR3 is built from 15 residues. Germline CDR1 reads DFQATT; CDR2 reads SNEGSKA (reference sequence). As DNA, the CDR3 is TGCAGTGCTAGAAGACAGGGGAGCTCCTACAATGAGCAGTTCTTC. This encodes CSARRQGSSYNEQFF.

In its sample, this clonotype was seen a few times. The chain has TRBV9 and TRBJ2-2, with a weak D call TRBD1 (5 bases). V lost 3 bases, J lost 6 bases, and 12 bases lay in between. Per the germline V gene, CDR1 is SGDLS and CDR2 is YYNGEE. The CDR3 covers 14 residues. Here the CDR3 DNA reads TGTGCCAGCAGCGCGACAGAAACGTCCGGGGAGCTGTTTTTT. Translation gives CASSATETSGELFF.

This clonotype was observed many times. The chain is built from TRBV7-2 and TRBJ2-2; no clear D gene. Germline lookup yields CDR1 SGHTA and CDR2 FQGNSA. CDR3 length: 14 residues. V was pared by 6 bases and J by 2 bases, with 10 bases between. The DNA of the CDR3 is TGTGCCAGCAGGCTACTCATCAACACCGGGGAGCTGTTTTTT. This translates into CASRLLINTGELFF.

This clonotype was counted between two and nine times. The rearrangement links TRBV5-6 to TRBJ2-4; 8 bases are shared with TRBD1. Germline CDR1 and CDR2: SGHDT and YYEEEE. This CDR3 region has 15 residues. Germline trimming cut 2 bases from V and 2 bases from J; bases unmatched to any gene: 3. DNA of the CDR3: TGTGCCAGCAGCTTCCGGACAGGGACCAAAAACATTCAGTACTTC. It translates to CASSFRTGTKNIQYF.

This clonotype was counted between two and nine times. V gene TRBV4-2 combines with J gene TRBJ2-1; D might be TRBD2 (6 bases). There are 16 residues in the CDR3. The V end lost 3 bases, the J end lost 0 bases, and 12 bases lay between the germline ends. The germline CDR1 and CDR2 sequences are LGHNA and YNFKEQ. In nucleotides, the CDR3 is TGTGCCAGCAGCCAGGTTAGCGGTGACTCCTACAATGAGCAGTTCTTC. Residues: CASSQVSGDSYNEQFF.

The V gene is TRBV9, the J gene TRBJ2-2; D call uncertain. Germline assignment: CDR1 SGDLS and CDR2 YYNGEE. Trimming removed 4 bases from V and 1 base from J, with 11 bases in between. CDR3 size: 15 residues. The CDR3 reads CASSPPTGNTGELFF. CDR3 DNA: TGTGCCAGCAGCCCCCCGACGGGGAACACCGGGGAGCTGTTTTTT.

This clonotype was observed a handful of times. The chain is built from TRBV5-1 and TRBJ1-1; perhaps TRBD1 as D (5 bases). CDR1 and CDR2 from the germline V gene are SGHRS and YFSETQ. V lost 1 base and J 6 bases, leaving 16 bases between the germline ends. This CDR3 region has 15 residues. CDR3 in amino acids: CASSLSVTRDAEAFF. In DNA, the CDR3 is TGCGCCAGCAGCTTGTCGGTAACTCGGGACGCTGAAGCTTTCTTT.

V and J are TRBV27 and TRBJ1-6; D might be TRBD1 (5 bases). Germline CDR1 and CDR2: MNHEY and SMNVEV (reference sequence). V lost 3 bases and J lost 7, with 13 bases in between. The CDR3 is 15 amino acids. The CDR3 DNA follows: TGTGCCAGCAGTTTTGGTGCAGGGCGCAATTCACCCCTCCACTTT. This translates into CASSFGAGRNSPLHF.

In this sample, this clonotype turned up a few times. This chain connects TRBV4-2 to TRBJ1-2, with no clear D. Germline CDR1 LGHNA, CDR2 YNFKEQ. The CDR3 is 14 residues long. V lost 0 bases, J lost 4 bases, and 9 bases lay in between. This CDR3 is CASSQETASYGYTF. The DNA for the CDR3 is TGTGCCAGCAGCCAAGAAACAGCCAGCTATGGCTACACCTTC.

The V gene is TRBV9, the J gene TRBJ2-7; D possibly matches TRBD1 or TRBD2 (5 bases each). The V and J ends lost 0 bases and 5 bases respectively, with 9 bases between them. CDR1 is SGDLS, CDR2 YYNGEE, per germline. The CDR3 contains 13 residues. CDR3 nucleotides: TGTGCCAGCAGCGTAGGAAGGGACCACGAGCAGTACTTC. As protein: CASSVGRDHEQYF.

This clonotype was observed a handful of times. The chain couples TRBV7-9 to TRBJ2-7; 9 bases fit TRBD1. CDR1 is SEHNR, CDR2 FQNEAQ, per germline (reference sequence). This CDR3 is 14 amino acids long. V shed 4 bases and J 5 bases; nucleotides not matched to a gene: 6. The CDR3 protein is CASSSTTGGHEQYF. CDR3 nucleotides: TGTGCCAGCAGCTCCACCACAGGGGGCCACGAGCAGTACTTC.

The chain combines TRBV2 with TRBJ2-5, with D uncertain. Between the trimmed V and J ends, which lost 5 bases and 5 bases, there was a span of 12 bases. CDR1 is SNHLY and CDR2 is FYNNEI in the germline V gene. The CDR3 has 13 residues. Here the CDR3 reads CASSLLGMETQYF. CDR3 nucleotide sequence: TGTGCCAGCAGTCTCCTGGGGATGGAGACCCAGTACTTC.

The J gene is TRBJ1-6, the V gene TRBV6-5; possibly TRBD1 for D (6 bases). This CDR3 comprises 14 residues. From germline, CDR1 is MNHEY and CDR2 SVGAGI. Trimming stripped 8 bases from V and 10 bases from J, with 18 bases between. The CDR3: CASHEGGAESPLHF. In nucleotides, the CDR3 is TGTGCCAGCCATGAGGGGGGGGCCGAGTCACCCCTCCACTTT.

There are a few counts of this clonotype. This sequence joins TRBV12-3 or TRBV12-4 and TRBJ2-2; D is perhaps TRBD2 (5 bases). V lost 2 bases and J 3 bases, leaving 10 bases between the germline ends. The CDR3 sequence is 15 residues long. CDR3 residues: CASSLKRRYTGELFF. In DNA, the CDR3 is TGTGCCAGCAGTTTAAAGCGGCGGTACACCGGGGAGCTGTTTTTT.

Comment on this clonotype: One end of the junction varies from germline; a read error may be responsible. This sequence joins TRBV20-1 and TRBJ2-3; 7 nucleotides line up with TRBD1. The CDR3 length is 15 residues. Germline lookup yields CDR1 DFQATT and CDR2 SNEGSKA (reference sequence). CDR3 sequence (DNA): TGCAGTGCCAGAGAGGGGACAGCCCGCACAGATACGCAGTATTTT. This sequence encodes CSAREGTARTDTQYF.

This chain connects TRBV6-2 or TRBV6-3 to TRBJ2-1; 9 bases agree with TRBD2. The V segment lost 6 bases and the J segment 4 bases; nucleotides outside the gene matches: 4. Germline CDR1 is MNHEY and CDR2 is SVGEGT. CDR3 length equals 14 residues. CDR3 amino acids: CASRKREAYNEQFF. For the CDR3, the DNA is TGTGCCAGCAGAAAGCGGGAGGCTTACAATGAGCAGTTCTTC.

This clonotype was observed a handful of times. V and J are TRBV12-3 or TRBV12-4 and TRBJ2-5, with 10 bases aligning to TRBD1. V lost 2 bases to trimming and J lost 7 bases; unmatched junction nucleotides: 7. The CDR3 is made up of 15 amino acids. DNA of the CDR3: TGTGCCAGCAGTTTAAGGGGACAGGGGTACGGGACCCAGTACTTC. Translating gives CASSLRGQGYGTQYF.

This sequence joins TRBV29-1 and TRBJ2-3, with 8 bases that match TRBD2. V lost 4 bases, J lost 2 bases, and 5 bases stayed unmatched. This CDR3 has 14 amino acids. CDR1 is SQVTM, CDR2 ANQGSEA, per germline. CDR3 nucleotides: TGCAGCGTTGGGGTAGCGGGAACCACAGATACGCAGTATTTT. Protein product: CSVGVAGTTDTQYF.

The gene calls are TRBV18 and TRBJ2-5; no clear D. The V end was cut by 3 bases, the J end by 1 base, with 9 bases between. The germline CDR1 and CDR2 sequences are KGHSH and LQKENI. The CDR3 loop spans 14 amino acids. The CDR3 DNA follows: TGTGCCAGCTCACCGGTCAGCCCCCAAGAGACCCAGTACTTC. Protein sequence: CASSPVSPQETQYF.

Only a few counts were recorded for this clonotype. V is TRBV20-1 and J is TRBJ2-3, with TRBD1 matching over 10 bases. CDR3 size: 16 residues. Looked up from germline, CDR1 is DFQATT and CDR2 is SNEGSKA (reference sequence). V was clipped by 0 bases and J by 0 bases; unmatched bases: 3. In DNA, the CDR3 is TGCAGTGCTAGAGAAGACAGGGGGCTTAGCACAGATACGCAGTATTTT. Its protein product is CSAREDRGLSTDTQYF.

V gene TRBV5-1 combines with J gene TRBJ2-1; 10 positions agree with TRBD2. Per germline, CDR1 SGHRS and CDR2 YFSETQ. Trimming at V came to 2 bases and at J to 2 bases, leaving 4 bases not matched to a gene. The CDR3 length is 16 residues. CDR3 in amino acids: CASSLMSGRAYNEQFF. Written as DNA, the CDR3 is TGCGCCAGCAGCTTAATGAGCGGGAGGGCCTACAATGAGCAGTTCTTC.

This clonotype was observed a handful of times. The chain recombines TRBV7-3 with TRBJ2-1, with D possibly called TRBD1 or TRBD2 (5 bases each). V shed 6 bases and J shed 6 bases, with 9 bases lying between them. The CDR3 length is 12 residues. Germline CDR1 and CDR2: SGHTA and FQGTGA. CDR3 DNA: TGTGCCAGCAGTCATGGGGGCAATGAGCAGTTCTTC. Encoded protein: CASSHGGNEQFF. Based on the CDR3 plus reference TRBV7-3 and TRBJ2-1, the full variable domain is GAGVSQTPSNKVTEKGKYVELRCDPISGHTALYWYRQSLGQGPEFLIYFQGTGAADDSGLPNDRFFAVRPEGSVSTLKIQRTERGDSAVYLCASSHGGNEQFFGPGTRLTVL.

This clonotype was observed at least ten times. The chain uses TRBV7-8 and TRBJ2-1, with 9 bases matching TRBD2. CDR3 length: 15 residues. The germline V gene has CDR1 SGHVS and CDR2 FQNEAQ. V lost 1 base and J lost 9; bases outside the gene matches: 7. CDR3 sequence: CASSLEGSGSVEQFF. The DNA for the CDR3 is TGTGCCAGCAGCTTAGAGGGTAGCGGGAGTGTTGAGCAGTTCTTC.

The genes are TRBV7-3 and TRBJ2-1; the D gene is possibly TRBD2 (6 bases). V lost 5 bases and J 6 bases, leaving 17 bases between the germline ends. This CDR3 is 15 amino acids long. The germline CDR1 and CDR2 sequences are SGHTA and FQGTGA. CDR3 in amino acids: CASSLSGGRGNEQFF. CDR3 nucleotides: TGTGCCAGCAGCCTTTCCGGGGGAAGGGGCAATGAGCAGTTCTTC.

Only a few counts were recorded for this clonotype. The chain uses TRBV11-2 and TRBJ1-3; D uncertain. This CDR3 comprises 12 residues. Germline CDR1 and CDR2: SGHAT and FQNNGV. V lost 1 base to trimming and J lost 7 bases, with 5 bases between them. This chain's CDR3 is CASSLVANTIYF. The CDR3 region has the DNA TGTGCCAGCAGCTTAGTGGCTAACACCATATATTTT.

This clonotype has only one observation. The genes are TRBV29-1 and TRBJ1-1; tentatively, D is TRBD1 (6 bases). This CDR3 is 12 amino acids long. Germline assignment: CDR1 SQVTM and CDR2 ANQGSEA. V shed 3 bases and J shed 10 bases, with 15 bases lying between them. This chain's CDR3 is CSVDVRGAGAFF. In DNA form, the CDR3 reads TGCAGCGTTGATGTTCGGGGGGCGGGAGCTTTCTTT.

The V and J genes are TRBV12-3 or TRBV12-4 and TRBJ2-7, with 10 bases identical to TRBD2. With 2 bases clipped from V and 4 bases from J, the junction kept 5 bases outside the gene matches. The CDR3 covers 15 residues. The CDR3 loop reads CASSLRASGSYEQYF. CDR3 nucleotides: TGTGCCAGCAGTTTAAGAGCTAGCGGGAGTTACGAGCAGTACTTC.

CDR3 coding DNA: TGTGCCAGCAGTCTATCGCCCGGGACAGGGGGAGGCGAGCAGTACTTC. Translated: CASSLSPGTGGGEQYF. This rearrangement joins TRBV7-9 to TRBJ2-7, with 11 bases fitting TRBD1. The CDR3 has 16 residues. Germline V gives CDR1 SEHNR, CDR2 FQNEAQ (reference sequence). V lost 6 bases and J lost 6; bases outside the gene matches: 13.

This clonotype came up a few times. CDR3 sequence: CASSQVMTSGSNEQFF. The DNA for the CDR3 is TGTGCCAGCAGCCAAGTCATGACTAGCGGGAGTAATGAGCAGTTCTTC. The chain uses TRBV3-1 and TRBJ2-1; 12 bases are a match to TRBD2. CDR1 is LGHDT, CDR2 YNNKEL, per germline (reference sequence). Trimming removed 1 base from V and 7 bases from J; junction bases left unmatched: 5. The CDR3 is 16 residues long.

This clonotype has only a few counts. The chain links TRBV7-9 to TRBJ2-3, with a weak D call TRBD2 (6 bases). The germline V gene has CDR1 SEHNR and CDR2 FQNEAQ (reference sequence). The CDR3 length is 15 residues. The germline V and J ends were trimmed by 10 bases and 0 bases, with 17 bases remaining between them. CDR3 sequence reads: CATAGGVSSTDTQYF. In nucleotides, the CDR3 is TGTGCCACCGCCGGGGGAGTCTCGAGCACAGATACGCAGTATTTT.